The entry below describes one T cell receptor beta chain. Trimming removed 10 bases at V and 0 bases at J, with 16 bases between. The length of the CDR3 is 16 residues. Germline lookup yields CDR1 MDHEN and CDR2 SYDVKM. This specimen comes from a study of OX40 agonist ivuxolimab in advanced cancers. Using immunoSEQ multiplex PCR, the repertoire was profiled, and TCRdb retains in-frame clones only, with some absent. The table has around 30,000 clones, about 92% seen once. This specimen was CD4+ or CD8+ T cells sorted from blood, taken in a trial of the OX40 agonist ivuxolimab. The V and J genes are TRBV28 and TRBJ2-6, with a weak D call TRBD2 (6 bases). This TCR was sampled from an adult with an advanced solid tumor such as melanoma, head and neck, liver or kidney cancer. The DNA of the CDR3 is TGTGCCACGGATCCCCTGGGGGGCTCTGGGGCCAACGTCCTGACTTTC. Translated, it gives CATDPLGGSGANVLTF.